This TCR beta chain stems from a study of blood T cell repertoires in COVID-19. Clones were sequenced by immunoSEQ multiplex PCR, and TCRdb holds only the in-frame ones, with some missing. Counted here are some 110,000 clones, 70% to 80% occurring once; the ten biggest clones make up roughly 2.6%. The CDR3 sequence is 15 residues long. CDR1 is MNHEY and CDR2 is SMNVEV in the germline V gene (reference sequence). With 6 bases removed from V and 5 bases from J, the gap between germline ends came to 17 bases. This sequence was found in a man between 50 and 59 years old with acute or convalescent COVID-19. The sequenced sample consisted of peripheral blood. The V call is TRBV27, the J call TRBJ2-4, with D perhaps TRBD1 (6 bases). Written as DNA, the CDR3 is TGTGCCAGCAGATCTATGGGGGCAGGCGAAAACATTCAGTACTTC. Translated, it gives CASRSMGAGENIQYF.